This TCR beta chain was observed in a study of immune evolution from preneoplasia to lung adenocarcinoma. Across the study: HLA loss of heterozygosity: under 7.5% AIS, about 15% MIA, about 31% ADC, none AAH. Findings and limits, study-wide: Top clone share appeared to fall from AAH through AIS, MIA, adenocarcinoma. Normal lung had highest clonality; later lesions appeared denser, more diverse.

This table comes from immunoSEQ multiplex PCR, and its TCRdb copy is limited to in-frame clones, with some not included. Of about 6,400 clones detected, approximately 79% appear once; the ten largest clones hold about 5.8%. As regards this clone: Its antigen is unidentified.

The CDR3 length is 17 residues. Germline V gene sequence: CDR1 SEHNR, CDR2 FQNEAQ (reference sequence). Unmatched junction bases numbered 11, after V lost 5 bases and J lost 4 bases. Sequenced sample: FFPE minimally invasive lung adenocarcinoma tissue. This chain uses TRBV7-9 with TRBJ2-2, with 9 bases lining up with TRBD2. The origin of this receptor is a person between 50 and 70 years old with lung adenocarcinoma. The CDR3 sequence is CASSQADLTSGTGELFF. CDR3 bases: TGTGCCAGCAGCCAAGCAGATCTGACTAGCGGCACCGGGGAGCTGTTTTTT.